Shown below are 14 T cell receptor beta chains from a single sample sequenced in a study of blood T cells in healthy people across ages. A second PCR of 7 to 11 cycles used a sample-barcoded 5' primer and a J-beta primer mix. TCRdb used MiXCR to reprocess the 5' RACE reads, holding one entry per CDR3 protein. The sample yields more than 1,000,000 distinct CDR3 sequences, 20% to 25% seen once. These data also formed part of another study, on T cells of mothers and their children.

The sequenced material came from blood. These receptors all stem from a girl between 2 and 10 years old in good health.

This clonotype was seen a handful of times. The rearrangement links TRBV4-1 to TRBJ2-6, with D uncertain. CDR1 is MGHRA and CDR2 is YSYEKL in the germline V gene. The germline V and J ends were trimmed by 0 bases and 0 bases, with 3 bases remaining between them. This CDR3 region has 15 residues. The CDR3 bases are TGCGCCAGCAGCCAAGATGTCTCTGGGGCCAACGTCCTGACTTTC. Amino acids: CASSQDVSGANVLTF.

This clonotype was seen more than once but under ten times. The chain uses TRBV3-1 and TRBJ2-5; D is tentatively TRBD1 or TRBD2 (5 bases each). The V and J ends lost 4 bases and 2 bases respectively, with 11 bases between them. The CDR3 is 14 residues long. The germline V gene has CDR1 LGHDT and CDR2 YNNKEL (reference sequence). The CDR3 DNA reads as TGTGCCAGCAGCCTGGAATGGGGGCAAGAGACCCAGTACTTC. It translates to CASSLEWGQETQYF.

This clonotype has a handful of counts. The V call is TRBV9, the J call TRBJ2-5; D uncertain. This CDR3 has 13 amino acids. Germline V gene data show CDR1 as SGDLS and CDR2 as YYNGEE. V was cut by 3 bases and J by 2 bases, with 8 bases left in between. The CDR3, as DNA: TGTGCCAGCAGCGATGACCCACAAGAGACCCAGTACTTC. Amino acid sequence: CASSDDPQETQYF.

This clonotype was recorded a few times. The rearrangement uses TRBV15 and TRBJ2-5; 10 nucleotides match TRBD1. The CDR3 has 17 residues. V dropped 7 bases and J dropped 4; count of bases not matched to a gene: 15. Germline CDR1 is LNHNV and CDR2 is YYDKDF (reference sequence). CDR3 coding DNA: TGTGCCACCACCGTTTACCCGGGACAGGGGCGGCGAGAGACCCAGTACTTC. This translates into CATTVYPGQGRRETQYF. The full variable domain, in which reference TRBV15 and TRBJ2-5 provide the parts outside the CDR3, is DAMVIQNPRYQVTQFGKPVTLSCSQTLNHNVMYWYQQKSSQAPKLLFHYYDKDFNNEADTPDNFQSRRPNTSFCFLDIRSPGLGDTAMYLCATTVYPGQGRRETQYFGPGTRLLVL.

The V call is TRBV6-5, the J call TRBJ2-1; 9 bases match TRBD2. The CDR3 length is 16 residues. The ends lost 2 bases at V and 7 bases at J; junction bases unmatched: 9. CDR1 and CDR2 (germline): MNHEY, SVGAGI. CDR3 loop: CASSYRGLAIPNEQFF. For the CDR3, the DNA is TGTGCCAGCAGTTACCGCGGACTAGCGATACCTAATGAGCAGTTCTTC.

This chain connects TRBV4-2 to TRBJ2-5, with TRBD2 matching over 9 bases. Per the germline V gene, CDR1 is LGHNA and CDR2 is YNFKEQ. The CDR3 extends over 18 amino acids. V lost 3 bases, J lost 0 bases, and 11 bases stayed unmatched. The CDR3 is CASSQGTSGGNNQETQYF. The CDR3 DNA reads as TGTGCCAGCAGCCAGGGAACGAGCGGGGGGAACAACCAAGAGACCCAGTACTTC.

The genes are TRBV5-1 and TRBJ1-3; no clear D gene. Trimming stripped 5 bases from V and 0 bases from J, with 12 bases between. Germline CDR1 is SGHRS and CDR2 is YFSETQ. CDR3 size: 15 residues. CDR3 sequence: CASSRAGDSGNTIYF. Written as DNA, the CDR3 is TGCGCCAGCAGTCGGGCGGGAGACTCTGGAAACACCATATATTTT.

This clonotype was seen more than once but under ten times. The chain has TRBV29-1 and TRBJ2-4; D uncertain. Germline loops: CDR1 SQVTM, CDR2 ANQGSEA. V was pared by 2 bases and J by 0 bases, with 5 bases between. The CDR3 loop spans 13 amino acids. The DNA of the CDR3 is TGCAGCGTTGAATCCGAAGCCAAAAACATTCAGTACTTC. The encoded protein is CSVESEAKNIQYF.

CDR3 DNA sequence: TGTGCCAGCAGTTTAGCGCCTGGGACTCCAGACGATCCAAACATTCAGTACTTC. Translated: CASSLAPGTPDDPNIQYF. The chain has TRBV28 and TRBJ2-4; maybe TRBD2 (6 bases). CDR1 and CDR2 from the germline V gene are MDHEN and SYDVKM. The V end lost 2 bases, the J end lost 6 bases, and 23 bases lay between the germline ends. This CDR3 comprises 18 residues.

This clonotype has a handful of counts. The genes are TRBV7-3 and TRBJ2-7, with D unclear. Germline CDR1 reads SGHTA; CDR2 reads FQGTGA. Trimming left V 1 base short and J 3 bases short, with 7 bases between. The CDR3 is 13 amino acids. The chain's CDR3 is CASSLNAHYEQYF. For the CDR3, the DNA is TGTGCCAGCAGCTTAAATGCCCACTACGAGCAGTACTTC.

This chain uses TRBV7-6 with TRBJ2-2; possible D gene TRBD1, 5 bases. Germline lookup yields CDR1 SGHVS and CDR2 FNYEAQ. V was clipped by 1 base and J by 0 bases, with 9 bases between them. The CDR3 covers 16 residues. CDR3 sequence reads: CASSLVGPANTGELFF. The DNA for the CDR3 is TGTGCCAGCAGCTTAGTGGGGCCTGCGAACACCGGGGAGCTGTTTTTT.

The chain recombines TRBV29-1 with TRBJ2-5; 10 positions match TRBD2. The DNA end lines up better with TRBJ2-1; the J call may be wrong. The CDR3 consists of 14 residues. In germline, CDR1 is SQVTM, CDR2 ANQGSEA. CDR3 sequence reads: CSVGQAGGYNEQFF. For the CDR3, the DNA is TGCAGCGTTGGTCAAGCGGGAGGGTACAATGAGCAGTTCTTC.

This chain links TRBV7-9 with TRBJ2-7; D gene ambiguous. With 5 bases removed from V and 3 bases from J, the gap between germline ends came to 11 bases. There are 13 residues in the CDR3. Germline assignment: CDR1 SEHNR and CDR2 FQNEAQ (reference sequence). The CDR3, as DNA: TGTGCCAGCAGCCCAAGCGACAACTACGAGCAGTACTTC. This codes for CASSPSDNYEQYF. Using reference TRBV7-9 and TRBJ2-7 for the parts outside the CDR3, the full variable domain is DTGVSQNPRHKITKRGQNVTFRCDPISEHNRLYWYRQTLGQGPEFLTYFQNEAQLEKSRLLSDRFSAERPKGSFSTLEIQRTEQGDSAMYLCASSPSDNYEQYFGPGTRLTVT.

The chain has TRBV6-1 and TRBJ2-1, with no clear D. Germline V gene sequence: CDR1 MNHNS, CDR2 SASEGT. The CDR3 runs to 14 residues. V was shortened by 11 bases and J by 2 bases, with 16 bases between the two germline ends. The CDR3 sequence: CAGKPDQAYNEQFF. Here the CDR3 DNA reads TGTGCCGGAAAACCGGACCAGGCCTACAATGAGCAGTTCTTC.